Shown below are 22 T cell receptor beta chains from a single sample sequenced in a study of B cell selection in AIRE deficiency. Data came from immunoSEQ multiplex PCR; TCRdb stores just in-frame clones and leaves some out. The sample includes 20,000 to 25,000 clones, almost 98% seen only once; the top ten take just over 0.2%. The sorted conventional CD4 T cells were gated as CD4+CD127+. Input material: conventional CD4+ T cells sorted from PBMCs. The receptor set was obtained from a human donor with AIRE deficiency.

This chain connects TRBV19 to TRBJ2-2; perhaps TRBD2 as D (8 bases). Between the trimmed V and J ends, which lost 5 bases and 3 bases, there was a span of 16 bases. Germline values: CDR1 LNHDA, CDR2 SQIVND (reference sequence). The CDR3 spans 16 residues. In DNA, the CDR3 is TGTGCCAGTAGTCCCGGGAGGGGGCATGACACCGGGGAGCTGTTTTTT. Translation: CASSPGRGHDTGELFF. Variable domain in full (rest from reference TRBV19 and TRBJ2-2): DGGITQSPKYLFRKEGQNVTLSCEQNLNHDAMYWYRQDPGQGLRLIYYSQIVNDFQKGDIAEGYSVSREKKESFPLTVTSAQKNPTAFYLCASSPGRGHDTGELFFGEGSRLTVL.

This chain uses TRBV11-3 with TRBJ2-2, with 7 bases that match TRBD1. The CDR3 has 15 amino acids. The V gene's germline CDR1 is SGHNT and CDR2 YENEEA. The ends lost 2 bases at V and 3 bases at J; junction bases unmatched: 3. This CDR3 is CASSLRQGYTGELFF. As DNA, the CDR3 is TGTGCCAGCAGCTTAAGACAGGGCTACACCGGGGAGCTGTTTTTT.

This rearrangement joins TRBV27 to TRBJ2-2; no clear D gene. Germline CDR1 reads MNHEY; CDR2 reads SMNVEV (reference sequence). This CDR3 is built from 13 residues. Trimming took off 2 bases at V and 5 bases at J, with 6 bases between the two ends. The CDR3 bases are TGTGCCAGCAGTTTAATGGCAACCGGGGAGCTGTTTTTT. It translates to CASSLMATGELFF.

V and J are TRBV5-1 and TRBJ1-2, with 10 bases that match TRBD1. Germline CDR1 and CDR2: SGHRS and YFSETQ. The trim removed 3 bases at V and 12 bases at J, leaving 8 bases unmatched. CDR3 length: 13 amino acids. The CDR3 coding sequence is TGCGCCAGCAGCTCCACCGGGACAGGGGTTAACACCTTC. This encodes CASSSTGTGVNTF.

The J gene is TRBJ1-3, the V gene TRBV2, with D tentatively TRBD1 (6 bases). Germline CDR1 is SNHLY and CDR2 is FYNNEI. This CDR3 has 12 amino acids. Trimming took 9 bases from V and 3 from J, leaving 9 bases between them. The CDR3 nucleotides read TGTGCCAGAAAACAGGGTGGAAACACCATATATTTT. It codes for CARKQGGNTIYF.

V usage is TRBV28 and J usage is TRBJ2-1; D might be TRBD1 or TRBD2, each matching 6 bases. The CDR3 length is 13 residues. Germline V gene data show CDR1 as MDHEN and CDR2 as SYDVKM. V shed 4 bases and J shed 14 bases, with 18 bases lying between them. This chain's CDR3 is CASSWGAGVLKFF. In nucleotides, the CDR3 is TGTGCCAGCAGTTGGGGGGCTGGTGTCCTAAAGTTCTTC. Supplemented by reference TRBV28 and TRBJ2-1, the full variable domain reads DVKVTQSSRYLVKRTGEKVFLECVQDMDHENMFWYRQDPGLGLRLIYFSYDVKMKEKGDIPEGYSVSREKKERFSLILESASTNQTSMYLCASSWGAGVLKFFGPGTRLTVL.

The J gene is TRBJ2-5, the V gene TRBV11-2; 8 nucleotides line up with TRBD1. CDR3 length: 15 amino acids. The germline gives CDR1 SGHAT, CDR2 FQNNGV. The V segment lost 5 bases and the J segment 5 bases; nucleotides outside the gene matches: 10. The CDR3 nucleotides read TGTGCCAGCAGCCAAGGGACAGGACCGACGGAGACCCAGTACTTC. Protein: CASSQGTGPTETQYF.

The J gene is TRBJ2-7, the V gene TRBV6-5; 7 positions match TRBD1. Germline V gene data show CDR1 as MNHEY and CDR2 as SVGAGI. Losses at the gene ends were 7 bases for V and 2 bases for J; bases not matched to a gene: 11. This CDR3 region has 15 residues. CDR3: CASKIGQVVTYEQYF. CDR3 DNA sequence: TGTGCCAGCAAAATTGGACAGGTGGTGACCTACGAGCAGTACTTC.

This CDR3 is CASSPLGVGLNEQFF. The CDR3 DNA reads TGTGCCAGCAGCCCTCTGGGGGTGGGCCTGAATGAGCAGTTCTTC. V gene TRBV9 combines with J gene TRBJ2-1, with D possibly called TRBD1 or TRBD2 (5 bases each). Germline V gene data show CDR1 as SGDLS and CDR2 as YYNGEE. The CDR3 contains 15 residues. The V and J ends lost 4 bases and 7 bases respectively, with 18 bases between them. The full variable domain, its missing parts supplied by reference TRBV9 and TRBJ2-1, is DSGVTQTPKHLITATGQRVTLRCSPRSGDLSVYWYQQSLDQGLQFLIQYYNGEERAKGNILERFSAQQFPDLHSELNLSSLELGDSALYFCASSPLGVGLNEQFFGPGTRLTVL.

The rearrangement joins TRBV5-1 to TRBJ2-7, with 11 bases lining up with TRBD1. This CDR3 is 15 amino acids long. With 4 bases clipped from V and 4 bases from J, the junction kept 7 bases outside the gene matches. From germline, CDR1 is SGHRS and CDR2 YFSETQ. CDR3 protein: CASSPGQGVVYEQYF. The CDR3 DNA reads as TGCGCCAGCAGCCCGGGACAGGGGGTGGTGTACGAGCAGTACTTC.

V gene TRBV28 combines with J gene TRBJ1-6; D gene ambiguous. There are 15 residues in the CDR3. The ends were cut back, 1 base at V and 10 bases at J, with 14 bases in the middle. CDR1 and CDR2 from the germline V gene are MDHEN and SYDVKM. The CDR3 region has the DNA TGTGCCAGCAGTTTATTGGCTGGGGAGAGCTCACCCCTCCACTTT. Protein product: CASSLLAGESSPLHF.

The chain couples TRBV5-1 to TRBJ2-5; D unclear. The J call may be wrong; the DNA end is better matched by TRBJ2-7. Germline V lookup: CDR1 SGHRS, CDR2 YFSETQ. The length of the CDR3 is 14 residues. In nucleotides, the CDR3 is TGCGCCAGCAGCCCCTTATCCAGGTCCTACGAGCAGTACTTC. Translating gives CASSPLSRSYEQYF.

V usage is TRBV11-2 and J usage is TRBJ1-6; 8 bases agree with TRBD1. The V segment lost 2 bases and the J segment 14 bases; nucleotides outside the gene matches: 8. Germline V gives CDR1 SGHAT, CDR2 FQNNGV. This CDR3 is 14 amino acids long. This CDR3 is CASSLLQGGLALHF. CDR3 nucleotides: TGTGCCAGCAGCTTATTACAGGGGGGATTAGCCCTCCACTTT.

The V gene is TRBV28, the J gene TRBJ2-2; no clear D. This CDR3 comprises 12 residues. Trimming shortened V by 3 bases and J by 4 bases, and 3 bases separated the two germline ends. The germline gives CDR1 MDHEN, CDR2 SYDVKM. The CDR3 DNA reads TGTGCCAGCAGTTTGCTCACCGGGGAGCTGTTTTTT. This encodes CASSLLTGELFF.

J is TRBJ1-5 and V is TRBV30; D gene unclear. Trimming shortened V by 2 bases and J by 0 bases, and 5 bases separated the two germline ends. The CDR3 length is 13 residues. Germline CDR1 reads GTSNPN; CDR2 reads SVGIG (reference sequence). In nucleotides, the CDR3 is TGTGCCTGGAGTACCCTTAGCAATCAGCCCCAGCATTTT. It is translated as CAWSTLSNQPQHF.

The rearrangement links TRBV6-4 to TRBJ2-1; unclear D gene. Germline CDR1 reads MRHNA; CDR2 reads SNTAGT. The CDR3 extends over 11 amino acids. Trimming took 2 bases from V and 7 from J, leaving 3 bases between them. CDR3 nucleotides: TGTGCCAGCAGTGACGGTAATGAGCAGTTCTTC. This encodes CASSDGNEQFF.

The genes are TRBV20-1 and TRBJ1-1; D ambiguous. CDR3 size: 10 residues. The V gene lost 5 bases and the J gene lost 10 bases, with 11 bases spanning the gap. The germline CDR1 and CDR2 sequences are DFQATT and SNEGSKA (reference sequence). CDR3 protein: CSAGQVRAFF. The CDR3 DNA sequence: TGCAGTGCTGGGCAGGTTCGAGCTTTCTTT.

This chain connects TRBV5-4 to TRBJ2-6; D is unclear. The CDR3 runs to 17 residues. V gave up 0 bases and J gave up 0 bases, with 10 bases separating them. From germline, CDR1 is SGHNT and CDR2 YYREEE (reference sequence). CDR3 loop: CASSLAPGSSGANVLTF. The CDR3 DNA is TGTGCCAGCAGCTTGGCCCCGGGCTCCTCTGGGGCCAACGTCCTGACTTTC.

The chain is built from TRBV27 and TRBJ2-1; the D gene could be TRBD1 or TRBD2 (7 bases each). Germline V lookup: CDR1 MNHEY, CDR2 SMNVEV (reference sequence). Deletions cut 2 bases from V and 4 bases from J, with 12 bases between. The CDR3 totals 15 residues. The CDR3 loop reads CASSLGQGGYNEQFF. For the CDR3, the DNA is TGTGCCAGCAGTTTAGGTCAGGGGGGGTACAATGAGCAGTTCTTC.

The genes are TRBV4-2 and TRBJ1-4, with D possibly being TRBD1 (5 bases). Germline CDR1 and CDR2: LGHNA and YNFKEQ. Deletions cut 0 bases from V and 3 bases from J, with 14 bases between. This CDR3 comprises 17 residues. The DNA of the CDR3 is TGTGCCAGCAGCCAAGATGGGGGGGGACCTTCTAATGAAAAACTGTTTTTT. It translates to CASSQDGGGPSNEKLFF.

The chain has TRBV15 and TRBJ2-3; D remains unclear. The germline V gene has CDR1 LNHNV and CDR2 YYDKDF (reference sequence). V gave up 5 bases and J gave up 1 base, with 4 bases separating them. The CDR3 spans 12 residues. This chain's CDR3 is CATSSRTDTQYF. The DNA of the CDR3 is TGTGCCACCAGCTCACGCACAGATACGCAGTATTTT.

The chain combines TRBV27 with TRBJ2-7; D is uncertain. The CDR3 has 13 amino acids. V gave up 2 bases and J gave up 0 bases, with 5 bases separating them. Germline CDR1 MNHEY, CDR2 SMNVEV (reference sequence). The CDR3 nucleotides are TGTGCCAGCAGTTTAAGGATCTCCTACGAGCAGTACTTC. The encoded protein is CASSLRISYEQYF.